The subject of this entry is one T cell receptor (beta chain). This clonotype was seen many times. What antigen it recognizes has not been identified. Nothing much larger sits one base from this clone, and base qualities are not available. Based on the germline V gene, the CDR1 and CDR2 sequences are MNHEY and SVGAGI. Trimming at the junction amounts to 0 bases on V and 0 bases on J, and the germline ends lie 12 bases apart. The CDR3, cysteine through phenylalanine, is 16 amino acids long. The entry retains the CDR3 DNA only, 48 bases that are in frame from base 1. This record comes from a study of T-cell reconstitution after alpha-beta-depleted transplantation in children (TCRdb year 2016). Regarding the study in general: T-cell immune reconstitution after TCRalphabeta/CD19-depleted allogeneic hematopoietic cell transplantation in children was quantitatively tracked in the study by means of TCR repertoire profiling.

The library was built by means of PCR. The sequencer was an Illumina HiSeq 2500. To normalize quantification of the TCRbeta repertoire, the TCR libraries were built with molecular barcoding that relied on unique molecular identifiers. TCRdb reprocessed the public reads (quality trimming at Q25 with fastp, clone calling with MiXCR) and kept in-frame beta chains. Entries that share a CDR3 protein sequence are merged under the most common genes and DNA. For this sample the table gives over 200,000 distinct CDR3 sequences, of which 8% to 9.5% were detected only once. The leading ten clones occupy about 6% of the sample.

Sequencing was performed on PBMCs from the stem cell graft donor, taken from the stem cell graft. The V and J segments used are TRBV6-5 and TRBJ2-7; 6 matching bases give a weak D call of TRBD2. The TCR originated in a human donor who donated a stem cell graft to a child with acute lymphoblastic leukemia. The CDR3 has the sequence CASSYSGAGSSYEQYF. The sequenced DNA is TGTGCCAGCAGTTACTCCGGGGCGGGGAGCTCCTACGAGCAGTACTTC.